A single sample is the source of the 28 T cell receptor beta chains below, sequenced in a study of T cell repertoires in cytomegalovirus infection. TCRdb used MiXCR to reprocess the reads, holding one entry per CDR3 protein. The data hold about 130,000 distinct CDR3 sequences, with 7% to 9.5% observed a single time. The sequenced material came from PBMCs. These TCRs come from a human donor in good health (CMV status not recorded). Some clones in this sample may be carry-over from other donors' samples.

The rearrangement joins TRBV6-5 to TRBJ2-5; D tentatively fits TRBD1 or TRBD2 (6 bases each). Germline V gene sequence: CDR1 MNHEY, CDR2 SVGAGI. Trimming removed 0 bases from V and 5 bases from J, with 7 bases in between. This CDR3 spans 13 amino acids. The CDR3 reads CASSYSGGETQYF. The CDR3 DNA reads as TGTGCCAGCAGTTACTCCGGGGGCGAGACCCAGTACTTC.

In regard to this clonotype: A much larger clone lies one base from this, so it may be a read error. The rearrangement links TRBV2 to TRBJ2-1, with D possibly TRBD1 on 5 matching bases. The CDR3 totals 13 residues. The germline gives CDR1 SNHLY, CDR2 FYNNEI. Trimming took 1 base from V and 8 from J, leaving 9 bases between them. The CDR3, as DNA: TGTGCCAGCAGTGAAGGGACAAGGGATGAGCAGTTCTTC. Translating gives CASSEGTRDEQFF. Filled out from reference TRBV2 and TRBJ2-1, the complete variable domain reads EPEVTQTPSHQVTQMGQEVILRCVPISNHLYFYWYRQILGQKVEFLVSFYNNEISEKSEIFDDQFSVERPDGSNFTLKIRSTKLEDSAMYFCASSEGTRDEQFFGPGTRLTVL.

This clonotype was detected ten times or more. The DNA of the CDR3 is TGCAGTGCTAGAGGGACGGTCGACATTCAGTACTTC. This encodes CSARGTVDIQYF. The rearrangement uses TRBV20-1 and TRBJ2-4, with D unclear. The CDR3 is made up of 12 amino acids. Trimming shortened V by 1 base and J by 8 bases, and 9 bases separated the two germline ends. The V gene's germline CDR1 is DFQATT and CDR2 SNEGSKA (reference sequence).

This clonotype occurred many times. The chain employs TRBV7-9 and TRBJ2-6, with 9 bases aligning to TRBD2. The CDR3 extends over 16 amino acids. Germline CDR1 and CDR2: SEHNR and FQNEAQ (reference sequence). Trimming took 5 bases from V and 1 from J; bases not matched to a gene: 3. The CDR3 DNA reads TGTGCCAGCAGCATAAGCGGGGGGTCTGGGGCCAACGTCCTGACTTTC. It translates to CASSISGGSGANVLTF.

This clonotype was seen at least ten times. The V gene is TRBV11-2, the J gene TRBJ1-1, with unresolved D. Trimming removed 3 bases from V and 4 bases from J, with 6 bases in between. The CDR3 totals 12 residues. The germline CDR1 and CDR2 sequences are SGHAT and FQNNGV. CDR3 loop: CASSFDSTEAFF. CDR3 coding DNA: TGTGCCAGCAGCTTCGACTCCACTGAAGCTTTCTTT.

The chain uses TRBV2 and TRBJ2-7, with D tentatively TRBD1 (5 bases). Germline CDR1 and CDR2: SNHLY and FYNNEI. The V and J ends lost 8 bases and 5 bases respectively, with 10 bases between them. The CDR3 sequence is 11 residues long. The CDR3 protein is CASSGSDEQYF. CDR3 sequence (DNA): TGTGCCAGCTCAGGGTCCGACGAGCAGTACTTC.

In this sample, this clonotype turned up many times. This rearrangement joins TRBV7-2 to TRBJ1-2, with unresolved D. Germline V CDR1 and CDR2: SGHTA, FQGNSA. The CDR3 is made up of 14 amino acids. V lost 3 bases and J lost 2, with 10 bases in between. CDR3 nucleotides: TGTGCCAGCAGCTTGGACGGAGGCAACTATGGCTACACCTTC. As protein: CASSLDGGNYGYTF. Combining the CDR3 with reference TRBV7-2 and TRBJ1-2 gives the whole variable domain GAGVSQSPSNKVTEKGKDVELRCDPISGHTALYWYRQSLGQGLEFLIYFQGNSAPDKSGLPSDRFSAERTGGSVSTLTIQRTQQEDSAVYLCASSLDGGNYGYTFGSGTRLTVV.

This clonotype was recorded many times. The V gene is TRBV19, the J gene TRBJ2-1, with 8 bases fitting TRBD2. The CDR3 has 15 amino acids. Trimming cost V 5 bases and J 8 bases; bases outside gene matches: 11. The germline CDR1 and CDR2 sequences are LNHDA and SQIVND (reference sequence). The CDR3, as DNA: TGTGCCAGTAGTCCGTATCAGCGGGGGTTGGATGAGCAGTTCTTC. Protein product: CASSPYQRGLDEQFF.

This chain links TRBV25-1 with TRBJ2-2; tentative D call: TRBD1 (5 bases). The CDR3 spans 15 residues. Deletions cut 1 base from V and 5 bases from J, with 11 bases between. The germline V gene encodes CDR1 MGHDK and CDR2 SYGVNS. CDR3 loop: CASSEFGASTGELFF. DNA for the CDR3: TGTGCCAGCAGTGAATTTGGGGCTAGTACCGGGGAGCTGTTTTTT.

This clonotype came up many times. The chain links TRBV4-1 to TRBJ2-3, with a possible D match to TRBD1 (5 bases). Germline V gene data show CDR1 as MGHRA and CDR2 as YSYEKL. The V gene lost 7 bases and the J gene lost 3 bases, with 11 bases spanning the gap. The CDR3 loop spans 13 amino acids. The CDR3 region is CASTLPGTDTQYF. CDR3 sequence (DNA): TGCGCCAGCACCCTACCAGGGACAGATACGCAGTATTTT.

The chain couples TRBV2 to TRBJ2-2, with a tentative D call TRBD1 (6 bases). Germline lookup yields CDR1 SNHLY and CDR2 FYNNEI. Between the trimmed V and J ends, which lost 6 bases and 4 bases, there was a span of 12 bases. This CDR3 has 14 amino acids. The CDR3 is CASRPQGSTGELFF. The CDR3 DNA reads as TGTGCCAGCAGGCCCCAGGGGAGCACCGGGGAGCTGTTTTTT. Full variable domain (outside the CDR3, taken from reference TRBV2 and TRBJ2-2): EPEVTQTPSHQVTQMGQEVILRCVPISNHLYFYWYRQILGQKVEFLVSFYNNEISEKSEIFDDQFSVERPDGSNFTLKIRSTKLEDSAMYFCASRPQGSTGELFFGEGSRLTVL.

The sample holds a few counts of this clonotype. The V gene is TRBV18, the J gene TRBJ1-1; D unresolved. Germline V gene data show CDR1 as KGHSH and CDR2 as LQKENI. V was shortened by 3 bases and J by 0 bases, with 5 bases between the two germline ends. The CDR3 contains 13 residues. The CDR3: CASSPSLNTEAFF. In DNA form, the CDR3 reads TGTGCCAGCTCACCTTCACTGAACACTGAAGCTTTCTTT.

The chain has TRBV12-5 and TRBJ1-1; D unresolved. Trimming removed 2 bases from V and 2 bases from J, with 9 bases in between. The CDR3 is 14 amino acids. Germline CDR1 and CDR2: LGHNT and FRNRAP. The CDR3 DNA reads as TGTGCTAGTGGTTTGTGGCAGACAAACACTGAAGCTTTCTTT. Protein sequence: CASGLWQTNTEAFF.

This clonotype came up a few times. J is TRBJ2-5 and V is TRBV20-1; D gene unclear. Trimming pared 0 bases from V and 2 bases from J, leaving 10 bases between. The CDR3 totals 14 residues. The germline V gene has CDR1 DFQATT and CDR2 SNEGSKA (reference sequence). Here the CDR3 DNA reads TGCAGTGCTAGAGATGGCACTCTACAAGAGACCCAGTACTTC. It translates to CSARDGTLQETQYF.

This clonotype has ten or more counts. The chain couples TRBV7-2 to TRBJ1-5; 10 bases align to TRBD1. The CDR3 totals 19 residues. In germline, CDR1 is SGHTA, CDR2 FQGNSA. Trimming at V came to 5 bases and at J to 0 bases, leaving 13 bases not matched to a gene. The CDR3 reads CASSATFGTGDYSNQPQHF. The DNA for the CDR3 is TGTGCCAGCAGCGCCACTTTTGGGACAGGGGACTATAGCAATCAGCCCCAGCATTTT.

This clonotype was counted at least ten times. The CDR3 reads CASSPRTGPSFYEQYF. In DNA, the CDR3 is TGTGCCAGCAGCCCTCGGACAGGTCCGTCCTTCTACGAGCAGTACTTC. V gene TRBV7-9 combines with J gene TRBJ2-7, with 7 positions matching TRBD1. The V and J ends lost 5 bases and 3 bases, in that order; junction bases with no gene match: 13. The CDR3 loop spans 16 amino acids. The germline CDR1 and CDR2 sequences are SEHNR and FQNEAQ (reference sequence).

This clonotype came up many times. The rearrangement links TRBV7-2 to TRBJ2-1; TRBD2 is a possible D gene (6 bases). Germline V CDR1 and CDR2: SGHTA, FQGNSA. The CDR3 loop spans 16 amino acids. The germline V and J ends were trimmed by 1 base and 0 bases, with 10 bases remaining between them. CDR3 protein: CASSLEAGSSYNEQFF. The DNA of the CDR3 is TGTGCCAGCAGCTTAGAGGCGGGGAGCTCCTACAATGAGCAGTTCTTC.

This clonotype was seen many times. V usage is TRBV3-1 and J usage is TRBJ1-3; TRBD1 agrees at 7 bases. Germline V gene data show CDR1 as LGHDT and CDR2 as YNNKEL (reference sequence). This CDR3 has 15 residues. Losses at the gene ends were 2 bases for V and 2 bases for J; bases not matched to a gene: 3. The CDR3: CASSQPQGPGNTIYF. The DNA of the CDR3 is TGTGCCAGCAGCCAACCACAGGGGCCTGGAAACACCATATATTTT.

This clonotype was found many times. This rearrangement joins TRBV6-6 to TRBJ2-1; a possible D gene is TRBD1 (7 bases). The germline gives CDR1 MNHNY, CDR2 SVGAGI (reference sequence). Trimming pared 7 bases from V and 9 bases from J, leaving 13 bases between. The CDR3 consists of 12 residues. The CDR3 loop reads CASIYRGGEQFF. The CDR3 DNA is TGTGCCAGCATATACAGGGGAGGTGAGCAGTTCTTC.

Many counts were recorded for this clonotype. The rearrangement uses TRBV12-3 or TRBV12-4 and TRBJ2-3; 10 nucleotides match TRBD2. J gave up 9 bases and V 5 bases, and 5 bases lay outside the gene matches. The CDR3 extends over 13 amino acids. DNA of the CDR3: TGTGCCAGCAGTGACCTGACTAGCGGGACGCAGTATTTT. As protein: CASSDLTSGTQYF.

This clonotype was seen at least ten times. The CDR3 DNA is TGTGCCACCAGCAAAGACAGCCGGACAGGGGGGCGGAATGAAAAACTGTTTTTT. Encoded protein: CATSKDSRTGGRNEKLFF. This chain connects TRBV15 to TRBJ1-4; 10 bases are shared with TRBD1. The CDR3 consists of 18 residues. V gave up 4 bases and J gave up 5 bases; unmatched junction bases: 13. Germline V lookup: CDR1 LNHNV, CDR2 YYDKDF (reference sequence).

This chain joins TRBV4-1 and TRBJ1-5; D uncertain. The CDR3 contains 17 residues. Trimming cost V 0 bases and J 2 bases, with 14 bases left between them. CDR1 is MGHRA, CDR2 YSYEKL, per germline. This CDR3 is CASSQEMAWVGNQPQHF. The CDR3 DNA reads TGCGCCAGCAGCCAAGAAATGGCGTGGGTTGGCAATCAGCCCCAGCATTTT.

This clonotype was detected ten times or more. This chain joins TRBV27 and TRBJ1-4, with no clear D. Between the trimmed V and J ends, which lost 0 bases and 0 bases, there was a span of 11 bases. The CDR3 sequence is 17 residues long. The V gene's germline CDR1 is MNHEY and CDR2 SMNVEV (reference sequence). CDR3 protein: CASSLSPEGATNEKLFF. The CDR3 nucleotides read TGTGCCAGCAGTTTATCCCCCGAGGGTGCAACTAATGAAAAACTGTTTTTT.

This clonotype occurred a few times. The CDR3 coding sequence is TGCGCCAGCAGCCCTTTGACCGGGACTAGCGGCTCCTACGAGCAGTACTTC. It is translated as CASSPLTGTSGSYEQYF. The J gene is TRBJ2-7, the V gene TRBV4-1; 11 positions agree with TRBD2. V was pared by 4 bases and J by 0 bases, with 8 bases of the junction left unmatched. Germline V gene lookup returns CDR1 MGHRA and CDR2 YSYEKL. This CDR3 is built from 17 residues.

This clonotype was counted a few times. In nucleotides, the CDR3 is TGTGCCAGCAGTTTACTCGCGGAGACCCAGTACTTC. Its protein is CASSLLAETQYF. The chain links TRBV28 to TRBJ2-5; no reliable D call. Trimming stripped 2 bases from V and 5 bases from J, with 6 bases between. The CDR3 contains 12 residues. CDR1 MDHEN and CDR2 SYDVKM come from the germline V gene.

This clonotype was detected a few times. V is TRBV20-1 and J is TRBJ2-1; D may correspond to TRBD1 or TRBD2 (5 bases each). CDR1 DFQATT and CDR2 SNEGSKA come from the germline V gene (reference sequence). This CDR3 region has 13 residues. The V and J ends lost 5 bases and 0 bases respectively, with 8 bases between them. The CDR3 DNA follows: TGCAGTGCTTTCGGGACCTCCTACAATGAGCAGTTCTTC. This codes for CSAFGTSYNEQFF.

This clonotype was found a few times. This chain links TRBV20-1 with TRBJ2-6; D gene uncertain. CDR3 length equals 16 residues. CDR1 DFQATT and CDR2 SNEGSKA come from the germline V gene (reference sequence). V was cut by 6 bases and J by 2 bases, with 17 bases left in between. The CDR3 loop reads CSARFLLSAGANVLTF. CDR3 DNA: TGCAGTGCCAGGTTTCTGTTATCGGCTGGGGCCAACGTCCTGACTTTC.

This rearrangement joins TRBV12-3 or TRBV12-4 to TRBJ2-1; D gene unclear. This CDR3 region has 16 residues. V was pared by 0 bases and J by 0 bases, with 9 bases between. The CDR3 DNA follows: TGTGCCAGCAGTTTAGCGCACTCCCCCTCCTACAATGAGCAGTTCTTC. Amino acid sequence: CASSLAHSPSYNEQFF.